The 15 T cell receptor beta chains listed next were all sequenced from one sample in a study of Ad26.COV2.S vaccination and SARS-CoV-2 variants. The treatment: approximately 18 received Ad26.COV2.S at low or high dose, single or two shots; roughly 5 received placebo; per-sample allocation not given. Sampling was done on day 63 after the first vaccine or placebo injection. Produced via immunoSEQ multiplex PCR; TCRdb's table is partial and in-frame only. The sample holds 300,000 to 350,000 clones; around 89% are singletons and the top ten take around 5%. Sequenced here: peripheral blood, sampled in a trial of Ad26.COV2.S vaccine versus placebo. Source of these receptors: a person aged 18-60 years who received the Ad26.COV2.S COVID-19 vaccine or a placebo.

This clone was seen a single time. This chain links TRBV3-1 (or the pseudogene TRBV3-2) with TRBJ2-2; D is ambiguous. Germline values: CDR1 LGHDT, CDR2 YNNKEL (reference sequence). CDR3 length: 17 residues. Trimming stripped 3 bases from V and 5 bases from J, with 19 bases between. The CDR3 reads CASSQQLPGPPTGELFF. Written as DNA, the CDR3 is TGTGCCAGCAGCCAGCAGCTACCGGGCCCTCCAACCGGGGAGCTGTTTTTT.

This chain joins TRBV6-5 and TRBJ1-3; D is unresolved. Germline V gene data show CDR1 as MNHEY and CDR2 as SVGAGI. V dropped 6 bases and J dropped 0 bases, with 12 bases sitting between them. The CDR3 runs to 15 residues. The CDR3 reads CASRDRPNSGNTIYF. The CDR3 DNA reads as TGTGCCAGCAGGGATAGGCCTAACTCTGGAAACACCATATATTTT.

V gene TRBV27 combines with J gene TRBJ2-7, with a tentative D call TRBD1 (6 bases). V lost 2 bases and J 2 bases, leaving 13 bases between the germline ends. Germline CDR1 is MNHEY and CDR2 is SMNVEV (reference sequence). This CDR3 has 15 residues. The CDR3 nucleotides read TGTGCCAGCAGTTTAAGGGACACCCATGCCTACGAGCAGTACTTC. Translation gives CASSLRDTHAYEQYF.

CDR3 in DNA: TGTGCCAGCAGCTTAGAGGCAGGGGGGTTTGGAAACACCATATATTTT. Translated, it gives CASSLEAGGFGNTIYF. V is TRBV7-8 and J is TRBJ1-3; 7 nucleotides line up with TRBD1. The CDR3 totals 16 residues. V shed 1 base, J shed 3 bases, and the junction held 6 bases outside the gene matches. Germline lookup yields CDR1 SGHVS and CDR2 FQNEAQ.

The V gene is TRBV3-1 (or the pseudogene TRBV3-2), the J gene TRBJ2-1, with D possibly being TRBD2 (6 bases). This CDR3 region has 14 residues. CDR1 and CDR2 (germline): LGHDT, YNNKEL (reference sequence). Deletions cut 7 bases from V and 5 bases from J, with 15 bases between. The CDR3 coding sequence is TGTGCCAGCAATCCGGCGGGACTGAACAATGAGCAGTTCTTC. Encoded protein: CASNPAGLNNEQFF.

V usage is TRBV7-2 and J usage is TRBJ2-5; 8 positions agree with TRBD2. CDR1 is SGHTA and CDR2 is FQGNSA in the germline V gene. This CDR3 has 18 amino acids. Unmatched junction bases numbered 15, after V lost 3 bases and J lost 3 bases. The CDR3 coding sequence is TGTGCCAGCAGCTTCGCGCCCGGCTGGCGGGAGGATGAAGAGACCCAGTACTTC. Its translation: CASSFAPGWREDEETQYF.

The genes are TRBV9 and TRBJ2-1; 7 nucleotides agree with TRBD1. Germline-derived CDR1 and CDR2 are SGDLS and YYNGEE. With V trimmed by 2 bases and J by 1 base, 6 bases remained unmatched. This CDR3 has 16 amino acids. The CDR3 sequence: CASSVRGQDSYNEQFF. CDR3 coding DNA: TGTGCCAGCAGCGTGCGCGGACAGGATTCCTACAATGAGCAGTTCTTC.

The sample holds a few counts of this clone. The chain has TRBV2 and TRBJ2-7; D call uncertain. The CDR3 is made up of 15 amino acids. Trimming cost V 4 bases and J 1 base, with 14 bases left between them. Germline lookup yields CDR1 SNHLY and CDR2 FYNNEI. As DNA, the CDR3 is TGTGCCAGCAGTGTGGATCAGGCGGAATCCTACGAGCAGTACTTC. Protein product: CASSVDQAESYEQYF.

The rearrangement links TRBV15 to TRBJ1-4; D perhaps matches TRBD1 (5 bases). The V gene lost 0 bases and the J gene lost 8 bases, with 16 bases spanning the gap. In germline, CDR1 is LNHNV, CDR2 YYDKDF (reference sequence). This CDR3 is built from 16 residues. The CDR3 sequence: CATSRDHGGAGEKLFF. The CDR3 nucleotides read TGTGCCACCAGCAGAGATCACGGGGGAGCGGGGGAAAAACTGTTTTTT. The complete variable domain, with remaining parts taken from reference TRBV15 and TRBJ1-4, reads DAMVIQNPRYQVTQFGKPVTLSCSQTLNHNVMYWYQQKSSQAPKLLFHYYDKDFNNEADTPDNFQSRRPNTSFCFLDIRSPGLGDTAMYLCATSRDHGGAGEKLFFGSGTQLSVL.

V gene TRBV3-1 (or the pseudogene TRBV3-2) combines with J gene TRBJ2-1; perhaps TRBD2 as D (7 bases). The V end was cut by 4 bases, the J end by 1 base, with 11 bases between. The germline V gene encodes CDR1 LGHDT and CDR2 YNNKEL (reference sequence). CDR3 size: 15 residues. The CDR3 DNA reads TGTGCCAGCAGCCGAGGGGGGGGTTCCTACAATGAGCAGTTCTTC. Protein product: CASSRGGGSYNEQFF.

The rearrangement links TRBV15 to TRBJ1-5; D possibly corresponds to TRBD1 (5 bases). In germline, CDR1 is LNHNV, CDR2 YYDKDF (reference sequence). Trimming stripped 8 bases from V and 6 bases from J, with 20 bases between. The CDR3 runs 15 residues. The CDR3 coding sequence is TGTGCCACCGCTACAGCGGGGGGAGGGATTCAGCCCCAGCATTTT. It encodes CATATAGGGIQPQHF.

The J gene is TRBJ1-3, the V gene TRBV9; no firm D call. The CDR3 loop spans 15 amino acids. Trimming removed 1 base at V and 0 bases at J, with 8 bases between. The germline gives CDR1 SGDLS, CDR2 YYNGEE. The CDR3, as DNA: TGTGCCAGCAGCGTATCTCCGAACTCTGGAAACACCATATATTTT. It yields the protein CASSVSPNSGNTIYF.

This chain uses TRBV15 with TRBJ1-2, with D perhaps matching TRBD1 (5 bases). Germline V CDR1 and CDR2: LNHNV, YYDKDF (reference sequence). The CDR3 runs to 15 residues. The V gene lost 0 bases and the J gene lost 4 bases, with 12 bases spanning the gap. CDR3 amino acids: CATSRDLGQGYGYTF. CDR3 sequence (DNA): TGTGCCACCAGCAGAGATCTCGGACAAGGCTATGGCTACACCTTC.

The genes are TRBV6-6 and TRBJ1-4; D might be TRBD1 (6 bases). V was trimmed by 5 bases and J by 3 bases, leaving 10 bases between them. Germline values: CDR1 MNHNY, CDR2 SVGAGI (reference sequence). This CDR3 comprises 14 residues. The CDR3 nucleotides are TGTGCCAGCAGTGACACAGGGTCTAATGAAAAACTGTTTTTT. It yields the protein CASSDTGSNEKLFF.

This chain uses TRBV29-1 with TRBJ1-2; D unresolved. Germline CDR1 is SQVTM and CDR2 is ANQGSEA. Between the trimmed V and J ends, which lost 5 bases and 1 base, there was a span of 8 bases. The CDR3 totals 12 residues. CDR3 sequence (DNA): TGCAGCGTTTACGGACTTAACTATGGCTACACCTTC. Translated: CSVYGLNYGYTF. The entire variable domain, with the rest obtained from reference TRBV29-1 and TRBJ1-2, is as follows: SAVISQKPSRDICQRGTSLTIQCQVDSQVTMMFWYRQQPGQSLTLIATANQGSEATYESGFVIDKFPISRPNLTFSTLTVSNMSPEDSSIYLCSVYGLNYGYTFGSGTRLTVV.